Listed below are T cell receptor beta chains from one sample, sequenced in a study of siplizumab effects on memory and regulatory T cells. No antigen is known for these receptors. The table came from immunoSEQ multiplex PCR; TCRdb's copy has only in-frame clones and leaves some out. The sample carries just under 20,000 clones, 44% recorded once. The sample consisted of CFSE-low (dividing) CD4+ T cells sorted from an allogeneic mixed lymphocyte reaction. The receptors derive from a human donor in good health; the cells came from an allogeneic mixed lymphocyte reaction. Some clones in this sample may be carry-over from other donors' samples. CDR3s include the opening cysteine and the closing phenylalanine or tryptophan. The order of the fields is V gene, J gene, D gene, clone size, CDR3 protein, CDR3 DNA. The D gene is left open where the match is weak. Rows give clone size only sometimes, using once, few, many, or a class for an expanded clone.

v_call: TRBV7-2; j_call: TRBJ2-2; d_call: NA; clone_size: NA; cdr3_aa: CASSLGGTLTGELFF; cdr3_nt: TGTGCCAGCAGCTTGGGCGGGACTCTTACCGGGGAGCTGTTTTTT
v_call: TRBV5-1; j_call: TRBJ2-7; d_call: NA; clone_size: many; cdr3_aa: CASSLTSFRLPEQYF; cdr3_nt: TGCGCCAGCAGCTTGACTAGTTTCCGCCTTCCCGAGCAGTACTTC
v_call: TRBV5-1; j_call: TRBJ1-2; d_call: NA; clone_size: few; cdr3_aa: CASSFDKGYTF; cdr3_nt: TGCGCCAGCAGCTTTGACAAAGGCTACACCTTC
v_call: TRBV30; j_call: TRBJ1-2; d_call: TRBD1; clone_size: few; cdr3_aa: CAWSVLSDRGVRGYTF; cdr3_nt: TGTGCCTGGAGTGTACTTTCTGACAGGGGTGTGCGCGGCTACACCTTC
v_call: TRBV2; j_call: TRBJ2-3; d_call: TRBD2; clone_size: few; cdr3_aa: CASSRLASRVDTQYF; cdr3_nt: TGTGCCAGCAGTCGACTAGCGTCTAGGGTAGATACGCAGTATTTT
v_call: TRBV5-5; j_call: TRBJ2-7; d_call: NA; clone_size: NA; cdr3_aa: CASSWVLPPYEQYF; cdr3_nt: TGTGCCAGCAGCTGGGTGCTCCCCCCCTACGAGCAGTACTTC
v_call: TRBV6-6; j_call: TRBJ1-2; d_call: NA; clone_size: NA; cdr3_aa: CASRALVGGYTF; cdr3_nt: TGTGCCAGTCGGGCCCTAGTGGGTGGCTACACCTTC
v_call: TRBV7-4; j_call: TRBJ2-3; d_call: NA; clone_size: NA; cdr3_aa: CARSSLDIHTDTQYF; cdr3_nt: TGTGCCAGATCTTCCCTCGACATACACACAGATACGCAGTATTTT
v_call: TRBV6-6; j_call: TRBJ2-7; d_call: TRBD2; clone_size: NA; cdr3_aa: CASSYRTSGSYEQYF; cdr3_nt: TGTGCCAGCAGTTATCGGACTAGCGGGAGTTACGAGCAGTACTTC
v_call: TRBV18; j_call: TRBJ1-6; d_call: NA; clone_size: NA; cdr3_aa: CASSPTGLLNSPLHF; cdr3_nt: TGTGCCAGCTCACCGACAGGACTACTAAATTCACCCCTCCACTTT
v_call: TRBV5-6; j_call: TRBJ2-7; d_call: NA; clone_size: NA; cdr3_aa: CASSKGQGRYEQYF; cdr3_nt: TGTGCCAGCAGCAAAGGACAAGGGAGATACGAGCAGTACTTC
v_call: TRBV6-5; j_call: TRBJ1-5; d_call: NA; clone_size: NA; cdr3_aa: CASSSLINQPQHF; cdr3_nt: TGTGCCAGCAGTTCCCTCATAAATCAGCCCCAGCATTTT
v_call: TRBV7-9; j_call: TRBJ2-7; d_call: NA; clone_size: few; cdr3_aa: CASSLAYSSYEQYF; cdr3_nt: TGTGCCAGCAGCTTAGCATATAGCTCCTACGAGCAGTACTTC
v_call: TRBV11-2; j_call: TRBJ1-1; d_call: NA; clone_size: few; cdr3_aa: CASAYVGGEAFF; cdr3_nt: TGTGCCAGCGCTTACGTTGGGGGTGAAGCTTTCTTT
v_call: TRBV6-1; j_call: TRBJ1-1; d_call: NA; clone_size: NA; cdr3_aa: CTSSVVKSAEAFF; cdr3_nt: TGTACCAGCAGTGTGGTAAAATCAGCTGAAGCTTTCTTT
v_call: TRBV5-1; j_call: TRBJ2-2; d_call: NA; clone_size: NA; cdr3_aa: CASSLVAGVKTGELFF; cdr3_nt: TGCGCCAGCAGCTTGGTTGCAGGGGTAAAGACCGGGGAGCTGTTTTTT
v_call: TRBV6-5; j_call: TRBJ1-5; d_call: NA; clone_size: few; cdr3_aa: CASREAGPGRLHF; cdr3_nt: TGTGCCAGCAGAGAGGCGGGACCCGGTCGTTTACATTTT
v_call: TRBV29-1; j_call: TRBJ1-1; d_call: NA; clone_size: medium-sized; cdr3_aa: CSVESVRGTEAFF; cdr3_nt: TGCAGCGTTGAGTCCGTTCGGGGTACTGAAGCTTTCTTT
v_call: TRBV7-9; j_call: TRBJ2-1; d_call: NA; clone_size: NA; cdr3_aa: CASSPMAMRNNEQFF; cdr3_nt: TGTGCCAGCAGCCCTATGGCCATGAGGAACAATGAGCAGTTCTTC